The TCR beta chain described here comes from a study of a mutant IDH1 vaccine in newly diagnosed glioma. Turning to the study itself: Radiotherapy, temozolomide, or both had been given previously, and both were given to most. General observations from the study: Among all patients, vaccine-induced immune responses occurred in 85% to 95%.

Germline V gives CDR1 MNHEY, CDR2 SVGAGI. V was cut by 3 bases and J by 0 bases, with 12 bases left in between. This CDR3 spans 16 amino acids. The time point is: week 11, during vaccination. Doses comprised 300 ug of mutant IDH1 20-mer peptide each, plus topical imiquimod. Remarks on this clone: Antigen: not known.

The repertoire was sequenced with immunoSEQ multiplex PCR; TCRdb's copy has only in-frame clones and lacks some. The sample yields about 40,000 clones, around 84% seen once. Material: PBMCs, obtained from a glioma patient whose treatment included an IDH1 peptide vaccine. This sequence was found in a man in his forties or fifties with glioma. This chain links TRBV6-5 with TRBJ1-3, with D maybe TRBD1 (5 bases). The CDR3: CASSYGAGRSGNTIYF. The CDR3 DNA sequence: TGTGCCAGCAGTTATGGGGCAGGGCGCTCTGGAAACACCATATATTTT.